This T cell receptor beta chain originates from a study of blood T cell repertoires in COVID-19. In the study overall: COVID-19 samples from acute and convalescent phases originated in the United States, Italy and Spain. PBMCs, B-cell-depleted T cells, or T cells provided the cDNA or gDNA that made up the material.

The CDR3 loop spans 18 amino acids. Germline-derived CDR1 and CDR2 are LGHNA and YSLEER. With V trimmed by 3 bases and J by 0 bases, 8 bases remained unmatched. Original methodology: Cell counts per sample came from amplifying reference gene primers. Libraries were prepared by immunoSEQ multiplex PCR; TCRdb keeps only in-frame clonotypes and omits some of them. The V and J calls and clone size come from that table; D and trimming were worked out from the DNA. The sample contains some 250,000 clones, 82% of which appear only once. This sequence was found in a woman aged 18 to 35 with acute or convalescent COVID-19. This chain joins TRBV4-3 and TRBJ1-4; TRBD1 matches 9 bases. Sequencing input: peripheral blood. This CDR3 reads CASSHSWTGASTNEKLFF. Written as DNA, the CDR3 is TGCGCCAGCAGCCATTCTTGGACAGGGGCCTCAACTAATGAAAAACTGTTTTTT.